The 27 T cell receptor beta chains listed next were all sequenced from one sample in a study of blood T cell repertoires in COVID-19. Assay: immunoSEQ multiplex PCR; the TCRdb copy retains only in-frame clones and omits some. The sample contains under 50,000 clones, approximately 95% of which appear only once. Material for sequencing was peripheral blood. The receptors were sampled from a man aged 60-69 years with COVID-19, enrolled during active disease.

The chain is built from TRBV12-5 and TRBJ2-3; tentative D call: TRBD2 (5 bases). CDR1 and CDR2 (germline): LGHNT, FRNRAP. The CDR3 is made up of 14 amino acids. The V end lost 3 bases, the J end lost 2 bases, and 9 bases lay between the germline ends. Here the CDR3 reads CASGLSGITDTQYF. The CDR3, as DNA: TGTGCTAGTGGTTTATCCGGGATCACAGATACGCAGTATTTT.

The J gene is TRBJ1-1, the V gene TRBV11-1; the match to TRBD1 covers 11 bases. Germline CDR1 SGHAT, CDR2 FQDESV (reference sequence). The CDR3 spans 16 residues. After removal of 2 bases from V and 5 bases from J, the junction contained 7 bases not matched to a gene. CDR3 amino acids: CASSLLSGTGGTEAFF. In nucleotides, the CDR3 is TGTGCCAGCAGCTTACTGTCCGGGACAGGGGGAACTGAAGCTTTCTTT.

The genes are TRBV10-3 and TRBJ1-1; TRBD1 matches 8 bases. J gave up 5 bases and V 10 bases, and 18 bases lay outside the gene matches. From germline, CDR1 is ENHRY and CDR2 SYGVKD. The CDR3 contains 16 residues. This chain's CDR3 is CATRFSLGTGGTEAFF. DNA of the CDR3: TGTGCCACCCGGTTCTCGTTAGGGACAGGAGGGACTGAAGCTTTCTTT.

The rearrangement joins TRBV7-2 to TRBJ2-7; TRBD2 is a possible D gene (5 bases). The CDR3 loop spans 16 amino acids. V was clipped by 1 base and J by 3 bases, with 16 bases between them. Germline V gene sequence: CDR1 SGHTA, CDR2 FQGNSA. The CDR3 sequence: CASSLDRLAEIYEQYF. In DNA, the CDR3 is TGTGCCAGCAGCTTAGATCGCCTAGCAGAAATCTACGAGCAGTACTTC.

This chain joins TRBV5-1 and TRBJ1-3; TRBD1 matches at 9 bases. CDR1 and CDR2 from the germline V gene are SGHRS and YFSETQ. The CDR3 sequence is 17 residues long. After removal of 3 bases from V and 0 bases from J, the junction contained 7 bases not matched to a gene. The CDR3 spells CASSWEGQGRSGNTIYF. CDR3 coding DNA: TGCGCCAGCAGCTGGGAGGGACAGGGACGCTCTGGAAACACCATATATTTT.

This clone was recorded once. CDR3 region: CASRTSGTAGANVLTF. The CDR3 nucleotides are TGCGCCAGCCGGACTAGCGGAACTGCTGGGGCCAACGTCCTGACTTTC. This chain links TRBV5-1 with TRBJ2-6, with 10 nucleotides matching TRBD2. CDR3 length: 16 amino acids. Trimming removed 7 bases from V and 2 bases from J; junction bases left unmatched: 6. The germline CDR1 and CDR2 sequences are SGHRS and YFSETQ.

The chain couples TRBV7-2 to TRBJ2-2; tentatively, D is TRBD2 (6 bases). The CDR3 spans 14 residues. Germline CDR1 SGHTA, CDR2 FQGNSA. Trimming took 5 bases from V and 9 from J, leaving 16 bases between them. The CDR3 DNA follows: TGTGCCAGCAGCCTGCCGGGACTTCAAAGGGAGCTGTTTTTT. Protein product: CASSLPGLQRELFF.

The chain joins TRBV7-2 to TRBJ1-2; D not resolved. V was pared by 0 bases and J by 4 bases, with 9 bases between. The CDR3 loop spans 14 amino acids. Germline values: CDR1 SGHTA, CDR2 FQGNSA. Here the CDR3 DNA reads TGTGCCAGCAGCTTAGCGCGAGGTGGCTATGGCTACACCTTC. Amino acids: CASSLARGGYGYTF.

The J gene is TRBJ1-2, the V gene TRBV19; TRBD1 matches 10 bases. The CDR3 is made up of 16 amino acids. J lost 2 bases, V lost 7 bases, and 10 bases had no gene match. The germline V gene encodes CDR1 LNHDA and CDR2 SQIVND (reference sequence). CDR3 nucleotides: TGTGCCAGTACCACCAGGCAGGGACAGGGGAACTATGGCTACACCTTC. Translating gives CASTTRQGQGNYGYTF.

The rearrangement uses TRBV29-1 and TRBJ2-6; D is uncertain. CDR3 length: 14 residues. V was pared by 3 bases and J by 2 bases, with 8 bases between. Germline CDR1 is SQVTM and CDR2 is ANQGSEA. The CDR3 reads CSVEPDTGANVLTF. CDR3 in DNA: TGCAGCGTTGAGCCCGACACTGGGGCCAACGTCCTGACTTTC.

This chain joins TRBV28 and TRBJ2-4; 7 bases are shared with TRBD2. The CDR3 runs to 14 residues. Germline CDR1 MDHEN, CDR2 SYDVKM. Unmatched junction bases numbered 1, after V lost 4 bases and J lost 1 base. CDR3 sequence reads: CASSSGGAKNIQYF. The CDR3 DNA sequence: TGTGCCAGCAGTTCCGGGGGGGCCAAAAACATTCAGTACTTC.

V usage is TRBV2 and J usage is TRBJ1-5; D unresolved. This CDR3 is 14 amino acids long. Trimming shortened V by 7 bases and J by 2 bases, and 12 bases separated the two germline ends. CDR1 and CDR2 from the germline V gene are SNHLY and FYNNEI. CDR3 loop: CASTLDTGNQPQHF. The CDR3 region has the DNA TGTGCCAGCACTCTTGACACTGGCAATCAGCCCCAGCATTTT. Using reference TRBV2 and TRBJ1-5 for the parts outside the CDR3, the full variable domain is EPEVTQTPSHQVTQMGQEVILRCVPISNHLYFYWYRQILGQKVEFLVSFYNNEISEKSEIFDDQFSVERPDGSNFTLKIRSTKLEDSAMYFCASTLDTGNQPQHFGDGTRLSIL.

The chain employs TRBV13 and TRBJ2-7; 10 positions agree with TRBD2. Trimming took 0 bases from V and 0 from J; bases not matched to a gene: 2. The CDR3 runs to 16 residues. Germline-derived CDR1 and CDR2 are PRHDT and FYEKMQ (reference sequence). CDR3 region: CASSLGLAGASYEQYF. CDR3 bases: TGTGCCAGCAGCTTAGGGCTAGCGGGGGCCTCCTACGAGCAGTACTTC.

This chain connects TRBV5-1 to TRBJ1-3; 9 positions agree with TRBD1. After removal of 0 bases from V and 1 base from J, the junction contained 5 bases not matched to a gene. Germline CDR1 SGHRS, CDR2 YFSETQ. The CDR3 extends over 17 amino acids. CDR3 sequence: CASSLEGTGISGNTIYF. The CDR3 DNA reads as TGCGCCAGCAGCTTGGAGGGGACAGGGATATCTGGAAACACCATATATTTT. Drawing the rest from reference TRBV5-1 and TRBJ1-3, the complete variable domain is KAGVTQTPRYLIKTRGQQVTLSCSPISGHRSVSWYQQTPGQGLQFLFEYFSETQRNKGNFPGRFSGRQFSNSRSEMNVSTLELGDSALYLCASSLEGTGISGNTIYFGEGSWLTVV.

V gene TRBV12-3 or TRBV12-4 combines with J gene TRBJ2-1; D call uncertain. The V end lost 5 bases, the J end lost 2 bases, and 7 bases lay between the germline ends. This CDR3 region has 13 residues. CDR3: CASSPRTYNEQFF. CDR3 DNA: TGTGCCAGCAGTCCCAGGACCTACAATGAGCAGTTCTTC.

The gene calls are TRBV14 and TRBJ2-7, with D possibly TRBD2 on 5 matching bases. Germline V lookup: CDR1 SGHDN, CDR2 FVKESK. The CDR3 loop spans 14 amino acids. Deletions cut 1 base from V and 2 bases from J, with 9 bases between. CDR3 protein: CASSQVGAPYEQYF. CDR3 DNA: TGTGCCAGCAGCCAAGTGGGAGCACCCTACGAGCAGTACTTC.

The gene calls are TRBV18 and TRBJ1-5, with 9 positions matching TRBD1. Losses at the gene ends were 3 bases for V and 4 bases for J; bases not matched to a gene: 7. Germline loops: CDR1 KGHSH, CDR2 LQKENI. The CDR3 spans 16 residues. The CDR3 DNA reads as TGTGCCAGCTCACCCCGAGGACAGGGGTTTAATCAGCCCCAGCATTTT. Residues: CASSPRGQGFNQPQHF.

The chain recombines TRBV2 with TRBJ2-7; D perhaps matches TRBD1 (5 bases). V was clipped by 9 bases and J by 0 bases, with 12 bases between them. The germline V gene encodes CDR1 SNHLY and CDR2 FYNNEI. The CDR3 has 13 amino acids. The CDR3 reads CARLDTLSYEQYF. CDR3 DNA: TGTGCCAGGTTGGACACCCTCTCCTACGAGCAGTACTTC. Filled out from reference TRBV2 and TRBJ2-7, the complete variable domain reads EPEVTQTPSHQVTQMGQEVILRCVPISNHLYFYWYRQILGQKVEFLVSFYNNEISEKSEIFDDQFSVERPDGSNFTLKIRSTKLEDSAMYFCARLDTLSYEQYFGPGTRLTVT.

CDR3 in amino acids: CASSSVLRPYEQYF. The CDR3 DNA reads TGTGCCAGCAGCTCCGTGTTGCGCCCCTACGAGCAGTACTTC. The V and J genes are TRBV11-2 and TRBJ2-7; no reliable D call. The CDR3 spans 14 residues. CDR1 and CDR2 (germline): SGHAT, FQNNGV. V was clipped by 4 bases and J by 2 bases, with 12 bases between them.

This rearrangement joins TRBV6-2 or TRBV6-3 to TRBJ2-7; no clear D gene. V shed 0 bases and J shed 8 bases, with 11 bases lying between them. The CDR3 totals 13 residues. From germline, CDR1 is MNHEY and CDR2 SVGEGT. Here the CDR3 DNA reads TGTGCCAGCAGTTACTCGAGACTCCCACAGCAGTACTTC. Translating gives CASSYSRLPQQYF.

The chain links TRBV11-2 to TRBJ2-7; tentative D call: TRBD1 (6 bases). The germline V and J ends were trimmed by 2 bases and 0 bases, with 8 bases remaining between them. The V gene's germline CDR1 is SGHAT and CDR2 FQNNGV. CDR3 length: 14 amino acids. The CDR3 DNA follows: TGTGCCAGCAGCTTAAGAGGGGGCTCCTACGAGCAGTACTTC. Translated, it gives CASSLRGGSYEQYF.

The rearrangement joins TRBV15 to TRBJ1-2, with unresolved D. V was pared by 0 bases and J by 0 bases, with 14 bases between. The CDR3 is 17 residues long. CDR1 LNHNV and CDR2 YYDKDF come from the germline V gene (reference sequence). The CDR3: CATSRDLVVQTNYGYTF. The CDR3 coding sequence is TGTGCCACCAGCAGAGATCTGGTTGTACAGACTAACTATGGCTACACCTTC.

V usage is TRBV12-3 or TRBV12-4 and J usage is TRBJ2-7; D uncertain. The CDR3 consists of 12 residues. V was trimmed by 4 bases and J by 2 bases, leaving 6 bases between them. The CDR3 loop is CASSYGPYEQYF. The CDR3 DNA reads TGTGCCAGCAGTTACGGTCCCTACGAGCAGTACTTC.

The gene calls are TRBV7-2 and TRBJ2-3, with TRBD1 matching 7 bases. Germline V gives CDR1 SGHTA, CDR2 FQGNSA. J gave up 0 bases and V 2 bases, and 2 bases lay outside the gene matches. This CDR3 spans 15 amino acids. The CDR3 DNA reads as TGTGCCAGCAGCTTAACAGGGGCCAGCACAGATACGCAGTATTTT. This encodes CASSLTGASTDTQYF.

The chain links TRBV4-3 to TRBJ1-4, with unresolved D. The CDR3 is 13 amino acids. Germline assignment: CDR1 LGHNA and CDR2 YSLEER. The V end was cut by 0 bases, the J end by 8 bases, with 7 bases between. For the CDR3, the DNA is TGCGCCAGCAGCCAAGATCGAGCAGAAAAACTGTTTTTT. It yields the protein CASSQDRAEKLFF.

This chain joins TRBV27 and TRBJ1-1, with 7 bases identical to TRBD1. CDR1 is MNHEY, CDR2 SMNVEV, per germline (reference sequence). This CDR3 has 15 residues. Losses at the gene ends were 3 bases for V and 3 bases for J; bases not matched to a gene: 7. The CDR3 nucleotides are TGTGCCAGCAGTTTTAAGGGGGCTGGGGACACTGAAGCTTTCTTT. This gives the protein CASSFKGAGDTEAFF.

V usage is TRBV30 and J usage is TRBJ1-1; no clear D. In germline, CDR1 is GTSNPN, CDR2 SVGIG (reference sequence). The CDR3 has 13 amino acids. V shed 4 bases and J shed 1 base, with 10 bases lying between them. CDR3 sequence reads: CAWNRHPNTEAFF. Written as DNA, the CDR3 is TGTGCCTGGAATAGACATCCGAACACTGAAGCTTTCTTT.